The 21 T cell receptor beta chains below were found in one sample sequenced in a study of blood T cell repertoires in COVID-19. Data came from immunoSEQ multiplex PCR; TCRdb stores just in-frame clones and leaves some out. The sample lists some 340,000 clones, 90% to 95% occurring once. The sample consisted of PBMCs or T cells enriched from blood (not recorded which). The source of these receptors is a young woman who had been exposed to COVID-19.

This chain links TRBV27 with TRBJ1-2, with 7 bases lining up with TRBD1. This CDR3 is 14 amino acids long. The germline CDR1 and CDR2 sequences are MNHEY and SMNVEV (reference sequence). The J segment lost 3 bases and the V segment lost 6 bases, leaving 7 bases of the junction unmatched. CDR3 loop: CASRRQGDDYGYTF. CDR3 bases: TGTGCCAGCAGGCGACAGGGAGATGACTATGGCTACACCTTC.

The CDR3 DNA follows: TGTGCCAGCAGCGGGGAAGGGGGAAGCAATCAGCCCCAGCATTTT. Translating gives CASSGEGGSNQPQHF. The V call is TRBV5-6, the J call TRBJ1-5, with a weak D call TRBD1 (6 bases). CDR1 and CDR2 (germline): SGHDT, YYEEEE. The germline V and J ends were trimmed by 4 bases and 1 base, with 12 bases remaining between them. The CDR3 loop spans 15 amino acids. Complete variable domain (other parts from reference TRBV5-6 and TRBJ1-5): DAGVTQSPTHLIKTRGQQVTLRCSPKSGHDTVSWYQQALGQGPQFIFQYYEEEERQRGNFPDRFSGHQFPNYSSELNVNALLLGDSALYLCASSGEGGSNQPQHFGDGTRLSIL.

This rearrangement joins TRBV10-1 to TRBJ1-4; D is undetermined. Germline lookup yields CDR1 WNHNN and CDR2 SYGVQD (reference sequence). This CDR3 contains 18 residues. V was shortened by 5 bases and J by 0 bases, with 19 bases between the two germline ends. This CDR3 is CASSLVLDCYATNEKLFF. The DNA for the CDR3 is TGCGCCAGCAGTCTGGTTTTAGACTGCTATGCAACTAATGAAAAACTGTTTTTT.

This chain connects TRBV29-1 to TRBJ1-5, with D unclear. CDR1 is SQVTM and CDR2 is ANQGSEA in the germline V gene. This CDR3 region has 12 residues. V lost 4 bases and J lost 4, with 8 bases in between. The CDR3 reads CSVGYRNQPQHF. In nucleotides, the CDR3 is TGCAGCGTTGGTTACAGAAATCAGCCCCAGCATTTT.

The chain carries TRBV6-6 and TRBJ2-7; 7 bases are shared with TRBD1. V gave up 7 bases and J gave up 2 bases; unmatched junction bases: 14. CDR1 is MNHNY and CDR2 is SVGAGI in the germline V gene (reference sequence). There are 16 residues in the CDR3. CDR3 sequence reads: CASTSPRDSITYEQYF. The CDR3 coding sequence is TGTGCCAGCACCTCCCCCCGGGACAGTATTACCTACGAGCAGTACTTC.

The J gene is TRBJ1-6, the V gene TRBV7-6; D is possibly TRBD1 (6 bases). The germline gives CDR1 SGHVS, CDR2 FNYEAQ. The CDR3 totals 18 residues. Trimming took 1 base from V and 7 from J, leaving 20 bases between them. The CDR3, as DNA: TGTGCCAGCAGCTTAGGGAATACAGGGTTTAGGAAGAATTCACCCCTCCACTTT. As protein: CASSLGNTGFRKNSPLHF.

The V gene is TRBV5-1, the J gene TRBJ2-5; weak D call: TRBD2 (5 bases). Germline V lookup: CDR1 SGHRS, CDR2 YFSETQ. The CDR3 is 13 residues long. Trimming took 4 bases from V and 4 from J, leaving 11 bases between them. This CDR3 reads CASSPSSIETQYF. The CDR3 DNA reads TGCGCCAGCAGCCCCTCTAGCATAGAGACCCAGTACTTC.

The chain links TRBV18 to TRBJ2-1, with D possibly matching TRBD1 (6 bases). CDR1 and CDR2 from the germline V gene are KGHSH and LQKENI. Trimming cost V 6 bases and J 1 base, with 13 bases left between them. This CDR3 spans 15 amino acids. CDR3 DNA: TGTGCCAGCTCCCCGGACAGACTTTCCTACAATGAGCAGTTCTTC. Translation: CASSPDRLSYNEQFF.

V and J are TRBV29-1 and TRBJ2-7; 11 positions match TRBD1. The CDR3 has 14 amino acids. Per the germline V gene, CDR1 is SQVTM and CDR2 is ANQGSEA. V dropped 6 bases and J dropped 2; count of bases not matched to a gene: 6. The CDR3 DNA is TGCAGCGTATTATTGGGACAGGGGGCCTACGAGCAGTACTTC. Translated: CSVLLGQGAYEQYF.

The CDR3 sequence is CASSQDMTGSAEAFF. Written as DNA, the CDR3 is TGTGCCAGCAGCCAAGATATGACAGGGTCCGCTGAAGCTTTCTTT. The chain has TRBV4-2 and TRBJ1-1; 7 bases are shared with TRBD1. Trimming cost V 0 bases and J 6 bases; bases outside gene matches: 7. This CDR3 has 15 residues. Germline-derived CDR1 and CDR2 are LGHNA and YNFKEQ.

This clone was seen only a few times. The chain employs TRBV7-7 and TRBJ2-5, with D maybe TRBD1 (6 bases). This CDR3 spans 13 amino acids. Germline CDR1 SSHAT, CDR2 FNYEAQ (reference sequence). Trimming removed 1 base at V and 5 bases at J, with 8 bases between. The CDR3 DNA reads TGTGCCAGCAGCTTAGGAGGGGGTGAGACCCAGTACTTC. It encodes CASSLGGGETQYF.

J is TRBJ1-2 and V is TRBV4-2; TRBD1 might be the D (5 bases). The CDR3 runs 15 residues. The germline V gene encodes CDR1 LGHNA and CDR2 YNFKEQ. Trimming removed 0 bases from V and 2 bases from J, with 10 bases in between. CDR3 region: CASSQDRGGNYGYTF. As DNA, the CDR3 is TGTGCCAGCAGCCAAGATCGCGGGGGAAACTATGGCTACACCTTC.

Comment on this clone: Distinct nucleotide sequences in the sample also encode this CDR3. The rearrangement uses TRBV5-1 and TRBJ2-7; TRBD2 matches 11 bases. This CDR3 is 15 amino acids long. Losses at the gene ends were 1 base for V and 4 bases for J; bases not matched to a gene: 4. In germline, CDR1 is SGHRS, CDR2 YFSETQ. CDR3 sequence reads: CASSLTSGGLYEQYF. The CDR3 DNA reads TGCGCCAGCAGCTTGACTAGCGGGGGTCTTTACGAGCAGTACTTC.

The rearrangement links TRBV28 to TRBJ1-5, with 9 positions matching TRBD1. This CDR3 comprises 14 residues. CDR1 and CDR2 (germline): MDHEN, SYDVKM. V lost 4 bases, J lost 6 bases, and 4 bases stayed unmatched. The DNA for the CDR3 is TGTGCCAGCAGTTGGGGACAGGGTACTCAGCCCCAGCATTTT. Translation: CASSWGQGTQPQHF.

CDR3 sequence reads: CASSRTGGWTNEKLFF. CDR3 nucleotides: TGCGCCAGCAGCCGGACAGGGGGGTGGACTAATGAAAAACTGTTTTTT. The chain recombines TRBV5-1 with TRBJ1-4; 10 bases are shared with TRBD1. CDR3 length equals 16 residues. CDR1 and CDR2 from the germline V gene are SGHRS and YFSETQ. Trimming cost V 4 bases and J 2 bases; bases outside gene matches: 5. The variable domain in full, completed from reference TRBV5-1 and TRBJ1-4, reads KAGVTQTPRYLIKTRGQQVTLSCSPISGHRSVSWYQQTPGQGLQFLFEYFSETQRNKGNFPGRFSGRQFSNSRSEMNVSTLELGDSALYLCASSRTGGWTNEKLFFGSGTQLSVL.

The J gene is TRBJ2-5, the V gene TRBV5-6; 12 bases agree with TRBD2. CDR3 length equals 15 residues. Germline values: CDR1 SGHDT, CDR2 YYEEEE. J lost 2 bases, V lost 4 bases, and 3 bases had no gene match. The CDR3, as DNA: TGTGCCAGCAGCGAGACTAGCGGGGGACAAGAGACCCAGTACTTC. It is translated as CASSETSGGQETQYF.

In regard to this clone: The sample holds other DNA sequences that translate to the same CDR3. V is TRBV2 and J is TRBJ2-2; D unclear. Looked up from germline, CDR1 is SNHLY and CDR2 is FYNNEI. The CDR3 is 12 residues long. Trimming shortened V by 6 bases and J by 3 bases, and 5 bases separated the two germline ends. CDR3: CASSVYTGELFF. As DNA, the CDR3 is TGTGCCAGCAGCGTATACACCGGGGAGCTGTTTTTT.

The gene calls are TRBV7-9 and TRBJ2-7, with D perhaps TRBD2 (6 bases). The CDR3 has 15 amino acids. Trimming left V 6 bases short and J 3 bases short, with 18 bases between. Germline CDR1 and CDR2: SEHNR and FQNEAQ (reference sequence). CDR3 nucleotides: TGTGCCAGCAGTGGGGATGGGACTCCAAGCTACGAGCAGTACTTC. This sequence encodes CASSGDGTPSYEQYF.

The chain uses TRBV27 and TRBJ1-2; D call uncertain. V shed 5 bases and J shed 4 bases, with 14 bases lying between them. This CDR3 contains 14 residues. The germline CDR1 and CDR2 sequences are MNHEY and SMNVEV (reference sequence). The CDR3 DNA reads as TGTGCCAGCAGTCCAAACGCGGTACCCTATGGCTACACCTTC. It codes for CASSPNAVPYGYTF.

The V call is TRBV19, the J call TRBJ1-2; no clear D. CDR3 length: 14 residues. Trimming took off 3 bases at V and 7 bases at J, with 15 bases between the two ends. CDR1 and CDR2 from the germline V gene are LNHDA and SQIVND (reference sequence). The CDR3 DNA follows: TGTGCCAGTAGTATCCCGGAGTACTCGACTGGCTACACCTTC. Translated, it gives CASSIPEYSTGYTF. The whole variable domain, filled in from reference TRBV19 and TRBJ1-2, reads DGGITQSPKYLFRKEGQNVTLSCEQNLNHDAMYWYRQDPGQGLRLIYYSQIVNDFQKGDIAEGYSVSREKKESFPLTVTSAQKNPTAFYLCASSIPEYSTGYTFGSGTRLTVV.

This chain links TRBV5-5 with TRBJ1-2, with unresolved D. Germline loops: CDR1 SGHKS, CDR2 YYEKEE (reference sequence). CDR3 length: 16 residues. The germline V and J ends were trimmed by 3 bases and 3 bases, with 18 bases remaining between them. CDR3 sequence (DNA): TGTGCCAGCAGCTCGATGTCGCGCGGATCCCACTATGGCTACACCTTC. Protein: CASSSMSRGSHYGYTF. The full variable domain, its missing parts supplied by reference TRBV5-5 and TRBJ1-2, is DAGVTQSPTHLIKTRGQQVTLRCSPISGHKSVSWYQQVLGQGPQFIFQYYEKEERGRGNFPDRFSARQFPNYSSELNVNALLLGDSALYLCASSSMSRGSHYGYTFGSGTRLTVV.